The 2 T cell receptor beta chains listed next were all sequenced from one sample in a study of blood T cells in healthy people across ages (dated by TCRdb to the mid-2010s). Library method: 5' RACE. A second PCR of roughly 7 to 11 cycles was performed with a sample-barcoded 5' primer and a J-beta primer mix. TCRdb's own reprocessing of the public reads used fastp at Q25 and MiXCR and kept productive beta chains. Rows with one shared CDR3 protein collapse into an entry with the most common genes and DNA. Within this sample are 1,800,000 or so distinct CDR3 sequences, with approximately 40% of them counted one time only. The biggest ten clones account for 23% of the sample. Sequencing was done on a sample of blood. These receptors were collected from a human donor in good health.

There are a few counts of this clonotype. The V gene is TRBV4-3, the J gene TRBJ1-5; D unresolved. The CDR3 totals 14 residues. Trimming left V 0 bases short and J 9 bases short, with 12 bases between. Germline CDR1 and CDR2: LGHNA and YSLEER. The CDR3 DNA reads TGCGCCAGCAGCCAAGAACAAGGCGGCCTGCCCCAGCATTTT. Protein: CASSQEQGGLPQHF.

The genes are TRBV5-1 and TRBJ2-1, with 8 bases fitting TRBD2. J was trimmed by 2 bases and V by 3 bases; bases with no gene match: 4. The CDR3 consists of 15 residues. The germline gives CDR1 SGHRS, CDR2 YFSETQ. Here the CDR3 DNA reads TGCGCCAGCAGCTCCTTTAGCGGGACCTACAATGAGCAGTTCTTC. It yields the protein CASSSFSGTYNEQFF.